These 21 T cell receptor beta chains share one sample of origin, sequenced in a study of beta chain features in type 1 diabetes (dated by TCRdb to 2016 to 2019). Study-wide conclusions, independent of this receptor: A moderate but significant shortening of TCRB CDR3 length was observed in type 1 diabetes patients in all four CD4+ subsets.

The antigens of these receptors remain unknown. Library preparation employed the immunoSEQ multiplex PCR assay. The entire isolated RNA was reverse transcribed using the High Capacity cDNA Reverse Transcription Kit, and thus expressed TCRB transcripts were sequenced. TCRdb obtained this table from immuneACCESS and retained in-frame rearrangements with V and J assigned. These tables miss some clones; where compared with another copy, unresolved V genes account for less than half of the shortfall, and the remainder is unexplained. The sample table lists roughly 38,000 clones, approximately 61% of them with a count of one. The ten largest clones represent 1.5% to 2% of the sample. The sample was Tregs from blood. The cell subset or site label corresponds to: regulatory CD4+ T cells. These receptors were taken from a young man with type 1 diabetes. Some clones in this sample may be carry-over from other donors' samples.

This clone was recorded a few times. The CDR3 DNA follows: TGTGCCAGCAGCTTAGCTGGCAGTCGAGCTTTCTTT. Translating it yields CASSLAGSRAFF. V is TRBV7-9 and J is TRBJ1-1, with no clear D. V lost 0 bases and J lost 10, with 9 bases in between. The CDR3 runs to 12 residues. Germline loops: CDR1 SEHNR, CDR2 FQNEAQ (reference sequence).

CDR3 nucleotide sequence: TGTGCCAGCAGTGAAGCCAGGGGCTCCTACGAGCAGTACTTC. It specifies CASSEARGSYEQYF. The chain joins TRBV25-1 to TRBJ2-7; maybe TRBD1 (6 bases). The CDR3 spans 14 residues. Germline lookup yields CDR1 MGHDK and CDR2 SYGVNS. V gave up 2 bases and J gave up 0 bases, with 8 bases separating them.

The V gene is TRBV27, the J gene TRBJ1-5; no definite D call. This CDR3 spans 16 amino acids. Germline V gene lookup returns CDR1 MNHEY and CDR2 SMNVEV (reference sequence). V dropped 6 bases and J dropped 5 bases, with 20 bases sitting between them. The CDR3 here is CASRHLRGGPHQPQHF. CDR3 nucleotide sequence: TGTGCCAGCAGACACCTTCGGGGAGGGCCTCATCAGCCCCAGCATTTT.

This clone came up a few times. The chain links TRBV10-3 to TRBJ1-5, with 9 nucleotides matching TRBD1. Unmatched junction bases numbered 7, after V lost 4 bases and J lost 6 bases. The CDR3 spans 15 residues. Germline-derived CDR1 and CDR2 are ENHRY and SYGVKD. This CDR3 is CAISGGQGGGQPQHF. CDR3 nucleotide sequence: TGTGCCATCAGTGGGGGACAGGGAGGGGGTCAGCCCCAGCATTTT.

This rearrangement joins TRBV18 to TRBJ2-1; a weak D match, TRBD1 (5 bases). The germline CDR1 and CDR2 sequences are KGHSH and LQKENI. V was pared by 3 bases and J by 5 bases, with 8 bases between. The CDR3 sequence is 13 residues long. CDR3 amino acids: CASSPGLDNEQFF. The CDR3 DNA reads TGTGCCAGCTCACCGGGGCTAGACAATGAGCAGTTCTTC.

The chain employs TRBV28 and TRBJ1-2; tentative D call: TRBD1 (6 bases). V was clipped by 7 bases and J by 5 bases, with 23 bases between them. This CDR3 is built from 16 residues. The V gene's germline CDR1 is MDHEN and CDR2 SYDVKM. The CDR3 coding sequence is TGTGCCAGCAAGGGCACGGGGGGCCGGGGCCCGTATGGCTACACCTTC. The encoded protein is CASKGTGGRGPYGYTF.

The chain employs TRBV19 and TRBJ2-1; no clear D. This CDR3 is built from 14 residues. Looked up from germline, CDR1 is LNHDA and CDR2 is SQIVND (reference sequence). V was shortened by 3 bases and J by 7 bases, with 13 bases between the two germline ends. The CDR3 nucleotides are TGTGCCAGTAGTATCTACCTCACTGTAAATGAGCAGTTCTTC. Protein sequence: CASSIYLTVNEQFF.

The chain links TRBV4-1 to TRBJ2-1; D remains unclear. Per germline, CDR1 MGHRA and CDR2 YSYEKL. The CDR3 extends over 15 amino acids. The V end was cut by 1 base, the J end by 4 bases, with 11 bases between. The chain's CDR3 is CASSQANSGYNEQFF. The CDR3 coding sequence is TGCGCCAGCAGCCAAGCCAACTCCGGTTACAATGAGCAGTTCTTC.

DNA for the CDR3: TGTGCCAGCAGCTTCACTCGACTAGCGACTAGCACAGATACGCAGTATTTT. Residues: CASSFTRLATSTDTQYF. This chain connects TRBV7-2 to TRBJ2-3, with 8 bases aligning to TRBD2. V was clipped by 3 bases and J by 0 bases; unmatched bases: 8. Germline CDR1 is SGHTA and CDR2 is FQGNSA. This CDR3 spans 17 amino acids.

This chain uses TRBV7-9 with TRBJ2-2, with D unclear. Germline V gene lookup returns CDR1 SEHNR and CDR2 FQNEAQ (reference sequence). Between the trimmed V and J ends, which lost 3 bases and 7 bases, there was a span of 6 bases. CDR3 length: 12 amino acids. Here the CDR3 reads CASSFPVGELFF. The CDR3 DNA follows: TGTGCCAGCAGCTTCCCCGTCGGGGAGCTGTTTTTT.

The V call is TRBV7-9, the J call TRBJ2-3, with TRBD2 identical over 9 bases. The germline gives CDR1 SEHNR, CDR2 FQNEAQ (reference sequence). V was pared by 2 bases and J by 3 bases, with 6 bases of the junction left unmatched. This CDR3 contains 16 residues. The CDR3 is CASSLTLAGFTDTQYF. Written as DNA, the CDR3 is TGTGCCAGCAGCTTAACCCTAGCGGGGTTTACAGATACGCAGTATTTT.

This clone was seen just once. The V gene is TRBV30, the J gene TRBJ1-6; weak D call: TRBD1 (5 bases). The CDR3 has 13 amino acids. Per germline, CDR1 GTSNPN and CDR2 SVGIG (reference sequence). V was trimmed by 0 bases and J by 9 bases, leaving 9 bases between them. The CDR3: CAWSVQGSSPLHF. For the CDR3, the DNA is TGTGCCTGGAGTGTTCAGGGTAGTTCACCCCTCCACTTT.

V usage is TRBV4-1 and J usage is TRBJ2-3; tentative D call: TRBD2 (5 bases). This CDR3 has 14 amino acids. Trimming removed 4 bases at V and 4 bases at J, with 12 bases between. CDR1 is MGHRA, CDR2 YSYEKL, per germline. CDR3 nucleotide sequence: TGCGCCAGCAGCCGCCAACTAGTTGCAGATACGCAGTATTTT. Protein product: CASSRQLVADTQYF.

CDR3 bases: TGTGCCAGCAGCTACAGACTAGCGGGGGACCCATCCTACAATGAGCAGTTCTTC. Translating gives CASSYRLAGDPSYNEQFF. The chain is built from TRBV7-8 and TRBJ2-1; 12 nucleotides match TRBD2. The CDR3 contains 18 residues. Germline-derived CDR1 and CDR2 are SGHVS and FQNEAQ. V shed 4 bases, J shed 1 base, and the junction held 8 bases outside the gene matches.

The V and J genes are TRBV30 and TRBJ1-5, with D possibly TRBD1 on 5 matching bases. CDR3 length: 13 amino acids. The ends were cut back, 2 bases at V and 6 bases at J, with 11 bases in the middle. Germline V gene sequence: CDR1 GTSNPN, CDR2 SVGIG (reference sequence). CDR3 region: CAWSRYQGQPQHF. For the CDR3, the DNA is TGTGCCTGGAGTAGGTATCAGGGTCAGCCCCAGCATTTT.

This rearrangement joins TRBV7-9 to TRBJ2-1; D perhaps matches TRBD2 (6 bases). The CDR3 length is 14 residues. Trimming stripped 6 bases from V and 4 bases from J, with 13 bases between. CDR1 is SEHNR and CDR2 is FQNEAQ in the germline V gene (reference sequence). The CDR3 DNA reads TGTGCCAGCAGTTTCTGGGACTTGTACAATGAGCAGTTCTTC. It specifies CASSFWDLYNEQFF.

This clone was found a few times. CDR3 region: CSVQIGGKADTQYF. CDR3 sequence (DNA): TGCAGCGTTCAAATAGGGGGCAAGGCAGATACGCAGTATTTT. The chain employs TRBV29-1 and TRBJ2-3; 7 nucleotides align to TRBD1. This CDR3 region has 14 residues. Germline lookup yields CDR1 SQVTM and CDR2 ANQGSEA. J gave up 4 bases and V 5 bases, and 9 bases lay outside the gene matches.

The chain is built from TRBV29-1 and TRBJ2-5, with 7 nucleotides matching TRBD1. The V gene end was trimmed by 6 bases and the J gene end by 4 bases; junction bases not matched to a gene: 5. The CDR3 sequence is 12 residues long. CDR1 and CDR2 from the germline V gene are SQVTM and ANQGSEA. The CDR3 sequence: CSVLGGGETQYF. Here the CDR3 DNA reads TGCAGCGTCCTAGGGGGCGGAGAGACCCAGTACTTC.

This clone was seen a single time. The rearrangement uses TRBV5-1 and TRBJ2-1, with 8 positions matching TRBD1. The CDR3 sequence is 18 residues long. V trimming: 3 bases; J trimming: 1 base; junction bases outside the gene matches: 12. Per the germline V gene, CDR1 is SGHRS and CDR2 is YFSETQ. The CDR3 loop reads CASSSGQEWPRSYNEQFF. CDR3 DNA: TGCGCCAGCAGCTCGGGACAGGAGTGGCCTAGATCCTACAATGAGCAGTTCTTC.

The chain is built from TRBV20-1 and TRBJ1-2; a weak D match, TRBD1 (6 bases). Germline-derived CDR1 and CDR2 are DFQATT and SNEGSKA (reference sequence). CDR3 length: 11 amino acids. V lost 4 bases to trimming and J lost 8 bases, with 11 bases between them. The CDR3 nucleotides read TGCAGTGCTACCGACAGGTTGGGCTACACCTTC. Translating it yields CSATDRLGYTF.

This chain uses TRBV7-3 with TRBJ2-1, with D perhaps matching TRBD2 (6 bases). The CDR3 is made up of 15 amino acids. Trimming took off 1 base at V and 8 bases at J, with 15 bases between the two ends. Germline CDR1 and CDR2: SGHTA and FQGTGA. Here the CDR3 DNA reads TGTGCCAGCAGCTTAAATGGAGGAGGGTGGGATGAGCAGTTCTTC. Its translation is CASSLNGGGWDEQFF. The full variable domain, completed using reference TRBV7-3 and TRBJ2-1, is GAGVSQTPSNKVTEKGKYVELRCDPISGHTALYWYRQSLGQGPEFLIYFQGTGAADDSGLPNDRFFAVRPEGSVSTLKIQRTERGDSAVYLCASSLNGGGWDEQFFGPGTRLTVL.